The clone carrying this TCR beta chain was seen a single time. As originally analysed: Amplification of reference gene primers provided the estimated nucleated cell counts. Sequencing used immunoSEQ multiplex PCR; TCRdb keeps in-frame clones, though not all of them. For V, J and clone size, that table is used; D and trimming come from the DNA. The table records around 90,000 clones, about four fifths of them present only once. The record originates from a study of blood T cell repertoires in COVID-19. At the level of the study: PBMCs, B-cell-depleted T cells, or T cells were the source of the cDNA or gDNA that made up the material.

Germline V gene sequence: CDR1 SNHLY, CDR2 FYNNEI. This CDR3 is built from 15 residues. The junction had 5 bases not matched to a gene; V was cut back by 6 bases and J by 6 bases. Sequenced input: peripheral blood. This TCR came from a human donor in a cohort sampled during active COVID-19. V and J are TRBV2 and TRBJ2-2, with 12 bases fitting TRBD2. The CDR3 region has the DNA TGTGCCAGCAGGAGACTAGCGGGAGCCCCCGGGGAGCTGTTTTTT. Translated: CASRRLAGAPGELFF.